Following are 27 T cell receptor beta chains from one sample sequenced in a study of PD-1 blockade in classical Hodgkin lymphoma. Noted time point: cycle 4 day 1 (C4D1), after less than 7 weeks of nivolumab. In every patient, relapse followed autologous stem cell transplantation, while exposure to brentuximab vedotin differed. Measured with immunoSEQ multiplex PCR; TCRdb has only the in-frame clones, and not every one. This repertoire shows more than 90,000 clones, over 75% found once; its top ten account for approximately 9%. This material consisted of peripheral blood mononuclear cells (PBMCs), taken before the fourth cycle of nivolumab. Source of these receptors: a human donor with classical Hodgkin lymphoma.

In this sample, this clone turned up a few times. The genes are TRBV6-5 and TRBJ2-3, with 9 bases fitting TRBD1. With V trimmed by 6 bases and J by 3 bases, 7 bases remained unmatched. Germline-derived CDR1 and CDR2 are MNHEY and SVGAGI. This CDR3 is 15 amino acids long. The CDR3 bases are TGTGCCAGCAGACCAACAGGGGGCGAAACAGATACGCAGTATTTT. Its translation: CASRPTGGETDTQYF.

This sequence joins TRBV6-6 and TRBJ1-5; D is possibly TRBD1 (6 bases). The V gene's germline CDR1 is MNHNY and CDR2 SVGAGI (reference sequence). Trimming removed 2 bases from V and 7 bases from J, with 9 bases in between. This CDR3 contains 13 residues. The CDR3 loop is CASSYGGAQPQHF. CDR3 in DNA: TGTGCCAGCAGTTACGGGGGGGCCCAGCCCCAGCATTTT.

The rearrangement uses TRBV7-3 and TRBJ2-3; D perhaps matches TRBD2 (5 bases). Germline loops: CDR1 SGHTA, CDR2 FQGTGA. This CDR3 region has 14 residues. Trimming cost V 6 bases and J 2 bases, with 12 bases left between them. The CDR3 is CASRSSGATDTQYF. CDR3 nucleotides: TGTGCCAGCAGATCAAGCGGTGCCACAGATACGCAGTATTTT.

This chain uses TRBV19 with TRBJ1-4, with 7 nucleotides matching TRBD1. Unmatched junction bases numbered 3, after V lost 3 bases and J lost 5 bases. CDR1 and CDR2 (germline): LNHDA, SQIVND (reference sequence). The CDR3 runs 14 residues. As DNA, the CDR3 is TGTGCCAGTAGTATCCAGGGGGAGAATGAAAAACTGTTTTTT. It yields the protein CASSIQGENEKLFF. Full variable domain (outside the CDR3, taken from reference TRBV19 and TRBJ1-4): DGGITQSPKYLFRKEGQNVTLSCEQNLNHDAMYWYRQDPGQGLRLIYYSQIVNDFQKGDIAEGYSVSREKKESFPLTVTSAQKNPTAFYLCASSIQGENEKLFFGSGTQLSVL.

CDR3 sequence reads: CASSLTPSRTNTEAFF. CDR3 DNA: TGTGCCAGCAGCTTAACCCCCTCCAGGACGAACACTGAAGCTTTCTTT. This sequence joins TRBV7-3 and TRBJ1-1; D remains unclear. The germline V and J ends were trimmed by 0 bases and 1 base, with 12 bases remaining between them. This CDR3 has 16 amino acids. Germline-derived CDR1 and CDR2 are SGHTA and FQGTGA.

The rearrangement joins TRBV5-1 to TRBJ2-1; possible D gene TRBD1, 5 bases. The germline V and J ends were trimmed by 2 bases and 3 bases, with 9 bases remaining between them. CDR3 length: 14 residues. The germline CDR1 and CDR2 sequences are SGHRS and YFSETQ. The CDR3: CASSFTDSYNEQFF. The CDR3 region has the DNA TGCGCCAGCAGCTTCACTGACAGCTACAATGAGCAGTTCTTC.

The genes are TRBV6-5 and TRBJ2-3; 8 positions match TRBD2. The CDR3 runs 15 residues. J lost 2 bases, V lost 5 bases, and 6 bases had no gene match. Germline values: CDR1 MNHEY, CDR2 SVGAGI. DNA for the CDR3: TGTGCCAGCAGTCGTGCGGGGGGACCCACAGATACGCAGTATTTT. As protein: CASSRAGGPTDTQYF.

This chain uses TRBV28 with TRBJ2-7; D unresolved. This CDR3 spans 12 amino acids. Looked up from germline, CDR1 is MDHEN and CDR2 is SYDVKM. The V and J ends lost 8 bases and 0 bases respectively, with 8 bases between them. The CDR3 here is CASVESSYEQYF. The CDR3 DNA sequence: TGTGCCAGCGTTGAGAGCTCCTACGAGCAGTACTTC.

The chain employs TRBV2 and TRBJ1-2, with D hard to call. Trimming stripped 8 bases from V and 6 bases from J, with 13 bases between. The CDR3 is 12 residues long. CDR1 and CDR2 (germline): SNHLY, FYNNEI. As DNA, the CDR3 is TGTGCCAGCTCATTCGAGGGAGATGGCTACACCTTC. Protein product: CASSFEGDGYTF.

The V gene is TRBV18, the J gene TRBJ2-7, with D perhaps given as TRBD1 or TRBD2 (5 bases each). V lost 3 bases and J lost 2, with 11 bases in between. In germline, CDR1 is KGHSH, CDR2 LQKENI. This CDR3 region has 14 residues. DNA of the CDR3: TGTGCCAGCTCACCCGGGACCCTAGCCTACGAGCAGTACTTC. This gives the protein CASSPGTLAYEQYF. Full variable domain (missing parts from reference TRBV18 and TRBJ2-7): NAGVMQNPRHLVRRRGQEARLRCSPMKGHSHVYWYRQLPEEGLKFMVYLQKENIIDESGMPKERFSAEFPKEGPSILRIQQVVRGDSAAYFCASSPGTLAYEQYFGPGTRLTVT.

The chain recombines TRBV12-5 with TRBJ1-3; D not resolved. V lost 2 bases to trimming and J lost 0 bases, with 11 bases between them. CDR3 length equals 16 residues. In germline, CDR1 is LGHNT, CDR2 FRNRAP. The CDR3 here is CASGLSTYDSGNTIYF. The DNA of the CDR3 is TGTGCTAGTGGTTTGTCCACCTACGACTCTGGAAACACCATATATTTT.

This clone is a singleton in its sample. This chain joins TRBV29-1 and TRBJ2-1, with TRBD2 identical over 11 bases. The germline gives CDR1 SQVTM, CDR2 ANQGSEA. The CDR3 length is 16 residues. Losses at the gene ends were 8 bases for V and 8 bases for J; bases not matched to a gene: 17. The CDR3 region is CSSLPPFSSGRDEQFF. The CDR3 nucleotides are TGCAGCTCCCTACCTCCTTTTAGTAGCGGGAGGGATGAGCAGTTCTTC.

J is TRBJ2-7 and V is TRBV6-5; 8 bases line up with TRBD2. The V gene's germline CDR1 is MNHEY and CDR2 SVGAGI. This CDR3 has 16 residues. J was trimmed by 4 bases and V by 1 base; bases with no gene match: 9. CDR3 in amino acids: CASSYLGGGPWYEQYF. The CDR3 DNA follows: TGTGCCAGCAGTTACTTGGGCGGGGGGCCGTGGTACGAGCAGTACTTC.

For the CDR3, the DNA is TGCAGTGCAACCCAGGATCAGCCCCAGCATTTT. Protein: CSATQDQPQHF. V is TRBV20-1 and J is TRBJ1-5; D unresolved. Per the germline V gene, CDR1 is DFQATT and CDR2 is SNEGSKA (reference sequence). The CDR3 length is 11 residues. V lost 6 bases and J lost 5, with 8 bases in between.

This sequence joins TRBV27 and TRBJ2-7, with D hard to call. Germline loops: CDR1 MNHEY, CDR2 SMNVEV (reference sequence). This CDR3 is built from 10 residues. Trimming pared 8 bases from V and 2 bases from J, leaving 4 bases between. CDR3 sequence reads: CASGAYEQYF. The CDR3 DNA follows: TGTGCCAGCGGGGCCTACGAGCAGTACTTC.

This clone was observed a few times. The CDR3 reads CASSEEESYGYTF. The CDR3 nucleotides are TGTGCCAGCAGTGAGGAAGAGAGCTATGGCTACACCTTC. The chain is built from TRBV2 and TRBJ1-2; no definite D call. This CDR3 is built from 13 residues. Germline V CDR1 and CDR2: SNHLY, FYNNEI. V lost 3 bases and J 4 bases, leaving 9 bases between the germline ends. Combining the CDR3 with reference TRBV2 and TRBJ1-2 gives the whole variable domain EPEVTQTPSHQVTQMGQEVILRCVPISNHLYFYWYRQILGQKVEFLVSFYNNEISEKSEIFDDQFSVERPDGSNFTLKIRSTKLEDSAMYFCASSEEESYGYTFGSGTRLTVV.

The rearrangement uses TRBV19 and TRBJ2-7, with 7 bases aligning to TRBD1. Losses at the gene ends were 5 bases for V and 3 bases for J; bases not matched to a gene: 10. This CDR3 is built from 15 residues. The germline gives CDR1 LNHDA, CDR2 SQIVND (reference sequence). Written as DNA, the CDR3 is TGTGCCAGTAGTGCAACAGGGGATGGTGTCTACGAGCAGTACTTC. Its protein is CASSATGDGVYEQYF. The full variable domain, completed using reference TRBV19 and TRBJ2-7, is DGGITQSPKYLFRKEGQNVTLSCEQNLNHDAMYWYRQDPGQGLRLIYYSQIVNDFQKGDIAEGYSVSREKKESFPLTVTSAQKNPTAFYLCASSATGDGVYEQYFGPGTRLTVT.

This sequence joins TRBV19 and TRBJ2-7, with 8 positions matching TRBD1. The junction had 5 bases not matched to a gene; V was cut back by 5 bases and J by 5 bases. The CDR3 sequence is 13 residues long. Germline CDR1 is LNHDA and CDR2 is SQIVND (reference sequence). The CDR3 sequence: CASSGQGVHEQYF. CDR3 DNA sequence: TGTGCCAGTAGTGGACAGGGCGTACACGAGCAGTACTTC.

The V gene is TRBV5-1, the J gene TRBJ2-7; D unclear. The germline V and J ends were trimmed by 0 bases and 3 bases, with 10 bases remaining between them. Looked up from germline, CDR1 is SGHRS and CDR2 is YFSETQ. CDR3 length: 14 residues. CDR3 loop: CASSLALSSYEQYF. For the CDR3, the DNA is TGCGCCAGCAGCTTGGCCCTAAGCAGCTACGAGCAGTACTTC.

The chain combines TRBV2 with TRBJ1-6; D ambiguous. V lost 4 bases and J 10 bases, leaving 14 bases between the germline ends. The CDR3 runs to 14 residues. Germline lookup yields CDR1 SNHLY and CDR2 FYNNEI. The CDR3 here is CASSANPGYSPLHF. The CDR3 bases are TGTGCCAGCAGTGCAAACCCCGGATACTCACCCCTCCACTTT.

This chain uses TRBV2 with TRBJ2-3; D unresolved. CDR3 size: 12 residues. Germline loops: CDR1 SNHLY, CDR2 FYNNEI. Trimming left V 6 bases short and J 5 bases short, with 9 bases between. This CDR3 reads CASRLSRDTQYF. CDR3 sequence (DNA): TGTGCCAGCAGGCTTAGCCGAGATACGCAGTATTTT.

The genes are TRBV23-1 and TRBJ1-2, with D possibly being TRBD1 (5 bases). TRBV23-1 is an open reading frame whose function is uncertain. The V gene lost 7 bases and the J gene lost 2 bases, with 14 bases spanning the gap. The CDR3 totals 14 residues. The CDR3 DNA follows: TGCGCCAGCAACCGAAGCGGGGGAAACTATGGCTACACCTTC. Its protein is CASNRSGGNYGYTF.

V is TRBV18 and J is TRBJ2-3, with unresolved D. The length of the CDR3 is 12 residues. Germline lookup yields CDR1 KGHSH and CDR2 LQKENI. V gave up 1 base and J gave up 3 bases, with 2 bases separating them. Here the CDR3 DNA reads TGTGCCAGCTCACCACAGACAGATACGCAGTATTTT. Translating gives CASSPQTDTQYF. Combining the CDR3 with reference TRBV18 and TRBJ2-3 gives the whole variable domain NAGVMQNPRHLVRRRGQEARLRCSPMKGHSHVYWYRQLPEEGLKFMVYLQKENIIDESGMPKERFSAEFPKEGPSILRIQQVVRGDSAAYFCASSPQTDTQYFGPGTRLTVL.

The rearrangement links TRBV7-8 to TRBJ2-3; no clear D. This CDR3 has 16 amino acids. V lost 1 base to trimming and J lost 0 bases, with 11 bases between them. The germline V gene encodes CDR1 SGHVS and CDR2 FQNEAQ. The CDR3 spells CASSLGLVPSTDTQYF. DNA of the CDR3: TGTGCCAGCAGCTTAGGGCTAGTCCCGAGCACAGATACGCAGTATTTT.

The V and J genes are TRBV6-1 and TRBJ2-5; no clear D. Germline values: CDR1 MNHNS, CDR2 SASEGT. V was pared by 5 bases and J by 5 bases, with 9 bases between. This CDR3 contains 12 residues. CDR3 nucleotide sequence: TGTGCCAGCAGTTTAGGGATGGAGACCCAGTACTTC. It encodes CASSLGMETQYF.

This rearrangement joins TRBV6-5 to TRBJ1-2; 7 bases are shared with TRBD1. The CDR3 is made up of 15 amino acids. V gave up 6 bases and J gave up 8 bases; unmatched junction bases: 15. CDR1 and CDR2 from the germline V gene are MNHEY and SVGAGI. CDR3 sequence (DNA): TGTGCCAGCAGGCAAGGGGACAGATCCTCTACCGGCTACACCTTC. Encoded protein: CASRQGDRSSTGYTF.

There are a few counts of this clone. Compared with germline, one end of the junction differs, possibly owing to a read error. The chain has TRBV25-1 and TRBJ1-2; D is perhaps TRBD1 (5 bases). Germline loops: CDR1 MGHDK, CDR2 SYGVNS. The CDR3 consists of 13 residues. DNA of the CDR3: TGTGCCAGCAGCGAATTTCCAGGGTCCAGCTACACCTTC. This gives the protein CASSEFPGSSYTF.